The entry below describes one T cell receptor (beta chain). Its antigen is still unknown. The sample belongs to a study of cytomegalovirus exposure and HLA in healthy donors. The study, taken as a whole, reports: Common viral pathogens seemed, in a later analysis, to connect with several of the most significant clusters. Cytomegalovirus status, reportedly, was diagnosed with high specificity and sensitivity by the classifier. A previous analysis found most TCR beta V segments productive roughly 90% or roughly 30% of the time.

The germline V gene encodes CDR1 MDHEN and CDR2 SYDVKM. The V end lost 7 bases, the J end lost 2 bases, and 6 bases lay between the germline ends. This CDR3 has 12 amino acids. With 60 Vbeta and 13 Jbeta primers, the PCR was carried out. Clones were sequenced by immunoSEQ multiplex PCR, and TCRdb holds only the in-frame ones, with some missing. The sample has 190,000 or so clones, roughly 78% seen once. This receptor was taken from a girl aged 10-17 years in good health and CMV-seropositive. The V and J genes are TRBV28 and TRBJ1-5; a possible D gene is TRBD1 (6 bases). The sample was PBMCs. DNA for the CDR3: TGTGCCAGCACAGGGGGCAATCAGCCCCAGCATTTT. Translated: CASTGGNQPQHF.